Each of the 15 T cell receptor beta chains below was sequenced from the same sample in a study of T-cell reconstitution after alpha-beta-depleted transplantation in children. Molecular barcoding with unique molecular identifiers was used for the TCRbeta library. TCRdb ran MiXCR on the PCR reads and lists one entry per CDR3 protein. The sample contains more than 400,000 distinct CDR3 sequences, 10% to 12% of which appear only once. The sample in question was PBMCs, mostly from graft donor cells, obtained 180 days after TCRalphabeta/CD19-depleted stem cell transplant. Source of these receptors: a female patient aged 2-9 years who had a stem cell transplant for aplastic anemia, so the T cells may come from the graft donor.

This clonotype was seen many times. The chain links TRBV5-1 to TRBJ2-1; D gene unclear. CDR1 is SGHRS, CDR2 YFSETQ, per germline. The CDR3 has 14 residues. V was clipped by 3 bases and J by 8 bases, with 15 bases between them. CDR3 sequence: CASSWDTSSYEQFF. CDR3 DNA sequence: TGCGCCAGCAGCTGGGATACCTCCAGCTATGAGCAGTTCTTC.

The chain recombines TRBV10-3 with TRBJ2-7, with a tentative D call TRBD2 (5 bases). The CDR3 length is 15 residues. V shed 5 bases and J shed 5 bases, with 19 bases lying between them. Germline assignment: CDR1 ENHRY and CDR2 SYGVKD. CDR3 nucleotide sequence: TGTGCCATCAGTACCGGGCCCCCTAAGGAGGACGAGCAGTACTTC. It encodes CAISTGPPKEDEQYF.

Only a few counts were recorded for this clonotype. The chain links TRBV2 to TRBJ2-1; TRBD2 is a possible D gene (5 bases). CDR1 and CDR2 (germline): SNHLY, FYNNEI. The CDR3 extends over 14 amino acids. Trimming shortened V by 4 bases and J by 8 bases, and 15 bases separated the two germline ends. The CDR3 DNA sequence: TGTGCCAGCAGTGCCCTAGCAGGCCGCGATGAGCAGTTCTTC. This gives the protein CASSALAGRDEQFF. Looking up the rest from reference TRBV2 and TRBJ2-1 gives the full variable domain: EPEVTQTPSHQVTQMGQEVILRCVPISNHLYFYWYRQILGQKVEFLVSFYNNEISEKSEIFDDQFSVERPDGSNFTLKIRSTKLEDSAMYFCASSALAGRDEQFFGPGTRLTVL.

This clonotype was seen repeatedly, ten times or more. This chain connects TRBV12-3 or TRBV12-4 to TRBJ2-5; D is uncertain. V was trimmed by 3 bases and J by 2 bases, leaving 7 bases between them. This CDR3 spans 13 amino acids. CDR3 residues: CASSFTRQETQYF. The DNA of the CDR3 is TGTGCCAGCAGTTTCACCCGTCAAGAGACCCAGTACTTC.

The chain recombines TRBV5-1 with TRBJ2-7, with D perhaps TRBD2 (6 bases). The length of the CDR3 is 14 residues. Germline values: CDR1 SGHRS, CDR2 YFSETQ. The V and J ends lost 1 base and 1 base respectively, with 9 bases between them. CDR3 residues: CASSLYRESYEQYF. The CDR3, as DNA: TGCGCCAGCAGCTTGTATCGGGAGTCCTACGAGCAGTACTTC.

To note about this clonotype: At one end, the junction sequence differs from germline, possibly due to a read error. The chain recombines TRBV20-1 with TRBJ2-3; 9 bases fit TRBD1. The V gene's germline CDR1 is DFQATT and CDR2 SNEGSKA (reference sequence). The CDR3 spans 14 residues. This chain's CDR3 is CCAPDRGVPDTQYF. Here the CDR3 DNA reads TGCTGTGCGCCCGACAGGGGGGTCCCAGATACGCAGTATTTT.

Only a few counts were recorded for this clonotype. This chain connects TRBV5-6 to TRBJ1-1; 8 bases are shared with TRBD1. J was trimmed by 1 base and V by 4 bases; bases with no gene match: 15. CDR3 length: 18 amino acids. From germline, CDR1 is SGHDT and CDR2 YYEEEE. The CDR3 coding sequence is TGTGCCAGCAGCCGGTTGGCAGGGGGCCGGTTAGGGAACACTGAAGCTTTCTTT. This codes for CASSRLAGGRLGNTEAFF.

This clonotype appeared a few times. This chain's CDR3 is CASISSAGANTGELFF. The CDR3 DNA reads as TGTGCCAGCATTTCATCGGCGGGCGCGAACACCGGGGAGCTGTTTTTT. This chain uses TRBV28 with TRBJ2-2, with D possibly matching TRBD2 (5 bases). Between the trimmed V and J ends, which lost 7 bases and 0 bases, there was a span of 15 bases. Germline assignment: CDR1 MDHEN and CDR2 SYDVKM. The CDR3 is 16 amino acids.

This clonotype was counted many times. The V and J genes are TRBV28 and TRBJ2-7; D remains ambiguous. The length of the CDR3 is 13 residues. Germline-derived CDR1 and CDR2 are MDHEN and SYDVKM. Trimming cost V 6 bases and J 2 bases, with 11 bases left between them. CDR3 amino acids: CASSRYSPYEQYF. The CDR3 coding sequence is TGTGCCAGCAGCCGATATTCCCCCTACGAGCAGTACTTC.

This chain links TRBV2 with TRBJ2-4; D gene ambiguous. The CDR3 spans 15 residues. Germline CDR1 is SNHLY and CDR2 is FYNNEI. Trimming shortened V by 3 bases and J by 0 bases, and 9 bases separated the two germline ends. CDR3 residues: CASSDSRLAKNIQYF. The CDR3 bases are TGTGCCAGCAGTGATTCACGGTTAGCCAAAAACATTCAGTACTTC.

The table lists this clonotype with a count of one. The chain couples TRBV25-1 to TRBJ1-3; D unclear. V lost 9 bases and J 7 bases, leaving 22 bases between the germline ends. Germline V gives CDR1 MGHDK, CDR2 SYGVNS. This CDR3 comprises 15 residues. In DNA form, the CDR3 reads TGTGCCAGGAGCCCTGGGGTCGCCTCCGGGAACACCATATATTTT. It yields the protein CARSPGVASGNTIYF. Using reference TRBV25-1 and TRBJ1-3 for the parts outside the CDR3, the full variable domain is EADIYQTPRYLVIGTGKKITLECSQTMGHDKMYWYQQDPGMELHLIHYSYGVNSTEKGDLSSESTVSRIRTEHFPLTLESARPSHTSQYLCARSPGVASGNTIYFGEGSWLTVV.

This clonotype has only a few counts. V gene TRBV29-1 combines with J gene TRBJ2-1, with 7 bases matching TRBD2. The CDR3 runs to 14 residues. V gave up 6 bases and J gave up 2 bases; unmatched junction bases: 7. Per germline, CDR1 SQVTM and CDR2 ANQGSEA. The CDR3 is CSVMGGRAYNEQFF. The CDR3, as DNA: TGCAGCGTGATGGGTGGGAGGGCCTACAATGAGCAGTTCTTC.

This clonotype has a handful of counts. V gene TRBV18 combines with J gene TRBJ2-1, with 7 bases identical to TRBD1. Germline assignment: CDR1 KGHSH and CDR2 LQKENI. The CDR3 sequence is 15 residues long. V shed 5 bases, J shed 6 bases, and the junction held 10 bases outside the gene matches. The CDR3 bases are TGTGCCAGCTCAGGTGACAGGGTTCGTGGCAATGAGCAGTTCTTC. Translated, it gives CASSGDRVRGNEQFF.

This clonotype was picked up many times. The V call is TRBV18, the J call TRBJ2-7, with 11 bases identical to TRBD2. This CDR3 spans 16 amino acids. Germline CDR1 KGHSH, CDR2 LQKENI. V lost 5 bases, J lost 2 bases, and 8 bases stayed unmatched. The CDR3 nucleotides read TGTGCCAGCTCAGCCTCTCTAGCGGGAGGCGCCTACGAGCAGTACTTC. It encodes CASSASLAGGAYEQYF.

This chain uses TRBV5-1 with TRBJ2-7; 10 bases are a match to TRBD2. Losses at the gene ends were 4 bases for V and 2 bases for J; bases not matched to a gene: 9. CDR3 length: 16 amino acids. Germline CDR1 reads SGHRS; CDR2 reads YFSETQ. The CDR3 protein is CASSPHAGTSAYEQYF. Written as DNA, the CDR3 is TGCGCCAGCAGCCCCCACGCCGGGACTAGCGCCTACGAGCAGTACTTC.